The 9 T cell receptor beta chains below all came from one sample that was sequenced in a study of T cell responses to AZD1222 COVID-19 vaccine. The method was immunoSEQ multiplex PCR; TCRdb's version includes in-frame clones alone and lacks a portion of them. The sample contains about 100,000 clones, just over 85% of which appear only once. This specimen consisted of peripheral blood, obtained on day 0 of AZD1222 vaccination. Receptors originate from an adult in good health.

V usage is TRBV7-9 and J usage is TRBJ1-2, with D maybe TRBD1 (5 bases). Trimming shortened V by 2 bases and J by 0 bases, and 16 bases separated the two germline ends. Germline assignment: CDR1 SEHNR and CDR2 FQNEAQ (reference sequence). This CDR3 spans 17 amino acids. The CDR3 sequence: CASSLFRDSFTNYGYTF. In nucleotides, the CDR3 is TGTGCCAGCAGCTTATTTCGAGACAGTTTTACTAACTATGGCTACACCTTC.

The chain combines TRBV18 with TRBJ1-1; no firm D call. The CDR3 is 15 residues long. Germline CDR1 KGHSH, CDR2 LQKENI. V lost 1 base and J lost 0, with 9 bases in between. The CDR3 sequence: CASSPRREMNTEAFF. In DNA form, the CDR3 reads TGTGCCAGCTCACCACGGCGGGAAATGAACACTGAAGCTTTCTTT.

The chain links TRBV5-4 to TRBJ2-5, with TRBD1 matching over 8 bases. The CDR3 totals 14 residues. Germline V gene data show CDR1 as SGHNT and CDR2 as YYREEE (reference sequence). V lost 2 bases and J lost 7; bases outside the gene matches: 7. CDR3 sequence reads: CASSLDGQGVTQYF. The CDR3 coding sequence is TGTGCCAGCAGCTTAGACGGACAGGGAGTGACCCAGTACTTC. Complete variable domain (other parts from reference TRBV5-4 and TRBJ2-5): ETGVTQSPTHLIKTRGQQVTLRCSSQSGHNTVSWYQQALGQGPQFIFQYYREEENGRGNFPPRFSGLQFPNYSSELNVNALELDDSALYLCASSLDGQGVTQYFGPGTRLLVL.

In this sample, this clone turned up a few times. The CDR3 DNA reads as TGTGCCAGCAGCTTAGCTGGACAGGAACGCGCCCTCCACTTT. Translation: CASSLAGQERALHF. The chain recombines TRBV7-2 with TRBJ1-6; 7 nucleotides line up with TRBD1. This CDR3 is built from 14 residues. CDR1 is SGHTA and CDR2 is FQGNSA in the germline V gene. The junction had 7 bases not matched to a gene; V was cut back by 0 bases and J by 14 bases.

CDR3 bases: TGTGCCAGCAGCTTAGATGAAACAGCTGAAGCTTTCTTT. Its translation is CASSLDETAEAFF. V usage is TRBV11-2 and J usage is TRBJ1-1; D remains unclear. V was shortened by 0 bases and J by 6 bases, with 8 bases between the two germline ends. The CDR3 covers 13 residues. Germline CDR1 is SGHAT and CDR2 is FQNNGV.

The chain recombines TRBV11-1 with TRBJ1-2, with D maybe TRBD1 (5 bases). Germline V gene data show CDR1 as SGHAT and CDR2 as FQDESV (reference sequence). The CDR3 length is 13 residues. Trimming removed 2 bases from V and 5 bases from J, with 9 bases in between. Here the CDR3 reads CASSLSQGYGYTF. The CDR3 DNA reads TGTGCCAGCAGCTTATCCCAGGGATATGGCTACACCTTC.

This clone appeared once. The chain combines TRBV11-3 with TRBJ1-6; D ambiguous. The CDR3 is made up of 13 amino acids. V lost 3 bases to trimming and J lost 10 bases, with 10 bases between them. CDR1 is SGHNT and CDR2 is YENEEA in the germline V gene. CDR3 amino acids: CASSLRQISPLHF. DNA of the CDR3: TGTGCCAGCAGCTTGAGGCAGATATCACCCCTCCACTTT. The entire variable domain, with the rest obtained from reference TRBV11-3 and TRBJ1-6, is as follows: EAGVVQSPRYKIIEKKQPVAFWCNPISGHNTLYWYLQNLGQGPELLIRYENEEAVDDSQLPKDRFSAERLKGVDSTLKIQPAELGDSAVYLCASSLRQISPLHFGNGTRLTVT.

The V call is TRBV19, the J call TRBJ1-1; D is possibly TRBD1 (6 bases). Trimming removed 4 bases from V and 0 bases from J, with 12 bases in between. Germline V lookup: CDR1 LNHDA, CDR2 SQIVND (reference sequence). The CDR3 spans 15 residues. CDR3 protein: CASSTGQLMNTEAFF. The CDR3 DNA reads TGTGCCAGTAGTACAGGACAGCTAATGAACACTGAAGCTTTCTTT.

The chain is built from TRBV6-5 and TRBJ1-6; 7 bases are shared with TRBD1. V shed 6 bases and J 7 bases; nucleotides not matched to a gene: 3. CDR3 length equals 13 residues. CDR1 and CDR2 (germline): MNHEY, SVGAGI. Here the CDR3 DNA reads TGTGCCAGCAGGAGGGGGCCGAATTCACCCCTCCACTTT. Amino acids: CASRRGPNSPLHF.